This TCR beta chain was sequenced for a study of tumor-infiltrating lymphocytes in oesophageal squamous cell carcinoma. MiXCR was run by TCRdb on the PCR reads, yielding one entry per CDR3 protein. The data contain just under 20,000 distinct CDR3 sequences, 39% of them singletons. This clonotype was seen ten or more times. CDR1 and CDR2 (germline): LGHDT, YNNKEL (reference sequence). CDR3 length: 14 amino acids. Trimming removed 5 bases at V and 5 bases at J, with 15 bases between. The receptor was isolated from a male donor with esophageal squamous cell carcinoma. The gene calls are TRBV3-1 and TRBJ2-5; D is tentatively TRBD1 or TRBD2 (5 bases each). Specimen: esophageal tumor tissue. The DNA for the CDR3 is TGTGCCAGCAGCTGGCTGGGGGTTGAGGAGACCCAGTACTTC. Protein product: CASSWLGVEETQYF.